The 21 T cell receptor beta chains reported below all come from one sample, sequenced in a study of cytomegalovirus exposure and HLA in healthy donors. 60 Vbeta and 13 Jbeta primers were used in PCR. Clones were sequenced by immunoSEQ multiplex PCR, and TCRdb holds only the in-frame ones, with some missing. The sample lists 85,000 to 130,000 clones, roughly 82% occurring once. The sequenced sample consisted of PBMCs. These receptor sequences come from a woman younger than 30 in good health and CMV-seronegative.

This clone was counted only a few times. The DNA of the CDR3 is TGCGCCAGCAGCCAAGATCCGGGGGGTTACGAGCAGTACTTC. This sequence encodes CASSQDPGGYEQYF. The gene calls are TRBV4-3 and TRBJ2-7, with 7 bases fitting TRBD2. V was pared by 0 bases and J by 4 bases, with 3 bases of the junction left unmatched. This CDR3 has 14 residues. Germline V lookup: CDR1 LGHNA, CDR2 YSLEER.

This sequence joins TRBV11-1 and TRBJ2-3, with TRBD2 matching 9 bases. The CDR3 has 15 amino acids. V was pared by 1 base and J by 2 bases, with 1 base of the junction left unmatched. Germline CDR1 reads SGHAT; CDR2 reads FQDESV (reference sequence). This CDR3 reads CASSLGTSATDTQYF. DNA for the CDR3: TGTGCCAGCAGCTTAGGGACTAGCGCCACAGATACGCAGTATTTT.

The V and J genes are TRBV4-1 and TRBJ2-2; D call uncertain. CDR3 length: 17 residues. Trimming shortened V by 4 bases and J by 4 bases, and 19 bases separated the two germline ends. Germline V gives CDR1 MGHRA, CDR2 YSYEKL. The CDR3 loop is CASSPQDGFRSTGELFF. The CDR3 DNA sequence: TGCGCCAGCAGCCCCCAAGACGGTTTCAGGTCCACCGGGGAGCTGTTTTTT.

CDR3 residues: CASTPGREKLFF. Written as DNA, the CDR3 is TGTGCCAGCACTCCAGGGAGGGAAAAACTGTTTTTT. The chain has TRBV6-1 and TRBJ1-4; tentatively, D is TRBD1 (5 bases). CDR3 size: 12 residues. Germline CDR1 MNHNS, CDR2 SASEGT. V lost 7 bases and J 8 bases, leaving 11 bases between the germline ends.

The chain uses TRBV28 and TRBJ2-2, with 9 nucleotides matching TRBD2. Germline CDR1 reads MDHEN; CDR2 reads SYDVKM. The length of the CDR3 is 14 residues. V was pared by 7 bases and J by 5 bases, with 5 bases of the junction left unmatched. The CDR3 sequence is CASTRAGGTGELFF. CDR3 DNA: TGTGCCAGCACGCGGGCGGGAGGGACCGGGGAGCTGTTTTTT.

This clone was detected only a few times. J is TRBJ2-5 and V is TRBV28; TRBD2 matches 10 bases. CDR1 is MDHEN and CDR2 is SYDVKM in the germline V gene. V dropped 3 bases and J dropped 5; count of bases not matched to a gene: 3. CDR3 length: 14 residues. CDR3 in DNA: TGTGCCAGCAGTTTGTCGACTAGCGGGGAGACCCAGTACTTC. It yields the protein CASSLSTSGETQYF.

There are a few counts of this clone. The chain joins TRBV6-6 to TRBJ1-2; D is unclear. The CDR3 consists of 13 residues. Germline values: CDR1 MNHNY, CDR2 SVGAGI (reference sequence). Trimming pared 5 bases from V and 8 bases from J, leaving 15 bases between. CDR3 DNA: TGTGCCAGCAGTCCGCCGGGGTTTCAAGGCTACACCTTC. Translated: CASSPPGFQGYTF.

The J gene is TRBJ2-1, the V gene TRBV7-2; possibly TRBD2 for D (5 bases). V dropped 0 bases and J dropped 10 bases, with 7 bases sitting between them. The CDR3 has 12 residues. Germline V gene sequence: CDR1 SGHTA, CDR2 FQGNSA. The CDR3: CASSLARREQFF. DNA of the CDR3: TGTGCCAGCAGCTTAGCCCGGAGGGAGCAGTTCTTC.

This clone was seen only once. The gene calls are TRBV10-3 and TRBJ2-4; 12 nucleotides match TRBD2. V dropped 0 bases and J dropped 3; count of bases not matched to a gene: 0. Germline CDR1 reads ENHRY; CDR2 reads SYGVKD. The CDR3 sequence is 16 residues long. This CDR3 is CAISESTSGGKNIQYF. The CDR3 DNA reads as TGTGCCATCAGTGAGTCGACTAGCGGGGGCAAAAACATTCAGTACTTC.

A few counts support this clone. Mismatch with germline at one junction end may stem from a read error. This chain connects TRBV7-9 to TRBJ1-1; perhaps TRBD1 as D (5 bases). CDR1 is SEHNR and CDR2 is FQNEAQ in the germline V gene (reference sequence). CDR3 length: 12 amino acids. The CDR3 here is CSSSLEGTEAFF. The CDR3 DNA sequence: TGTTCCAGCAGCTTAGAGGGGACTGAAGCTTTCTTT. The entire variable domain, with the rest obtained from reference TRBV7-9 and TRBJ1-1, is as follows: DTGVSQNPRHKITKRGQNVTFRCDPISEHNRLYWYRQTLGQGPEFLTYFQNEAQLEKSRLLSDRFSAERPKGSFSTLEIQRTEQGDSAMYLCSSSLEGTEAFFGQGTRLTVV.

The rearrangement links TRBV7-2 to TRBJ2-7; TRBD2 matches at 9 bases. Germline CDR1 and CDR2: SGHTA and FQGNSA. The CDR3 is 19 residues long. V lost 3 bases and J lost 4; bases outside the gene matches: 19. The CDR3 nucleotides read TGTGCCAGCAGCTTGGATAGGCTAGCGGGACCAACCCCCTCGTACGAGCAGTACTTC. Protein product: CASSLDRLAGPTPSYEQYF.

V gene TRBV7-9 combines with J gene TRBJ2-5; D remains ambiguous. Germline V gene sequence: CDR1 SEHNR, CDR2 FQNEAQ (reference sequence). The length of the CDR3 is 14 residues. Deletions cut 1 base from V and 3 bases from J, with 9 bases between. This CDR3 reads CASSLEYREETQYF. The CDR3 coding sequence is TGTGCCAGCAGCTTAGAGTACAGAGAAGAGACCCAGTACTTC.

V gene TRBV10-3 combines with J gene TRBJ2-3; no clear D. The CDR3 loop spans 13 amino acids. V was cut by 3 bases and J by 0 bases, with 4 bases left in between. Germline V lookup: CDR1 ENHRY, CDR2 SYGVKD. The CDR3 is CAISERSTDTQYF. The CDR3 coding sequence is TGTGCCATCAGTGAACGGAGCACAGATACGCAGTATTTT.

The CDR3 protein is CASSVAGLMTQYF. DNA for the CDR3: TGTGCCAGCAGCGTTGCGGGGCTTATGACCCAGTACTTC. The J gene is TRBJ2-5, the V gene TRBV9, with D perhaps matching TRBD2 (6 bases). The CDR3 has 13 residues. The V gene's germline CDR1 is SGDLS and CDR2 YYNGEE. With 2 bases removed from V and 7 bases from J, the gap between germline ends came to 12 bases.

The chain uses TRBV28 and TRBJ1-2; TRBD1 matches 8 bases. The CDR3 contains 15 residues. Per germline, CDR1 MDHEN and CDR2 SYDVKM. V was clipped by 2 bases and J by 8 bases; unmatched bases: 10. The CDR3 DNA is TGTGCCAGCAGTTTAATTCAGACAGGGGACTGGGGCTACACCTTC. Its translation: CASSLIQTGDWGYTF.

This clone was seen more than once but under ten times. V usage is TRBV5-6 and J usage is TRBJ2-7, with 11 bases lining up with TRBD2. Germline assignment: CDR1 SGHDT and CDR2 YYEEEE. This CDR3 spans 16 amino acids. V lost 4 bases and J lost 2; bases outside the gene matches: 8. CDR3 protein: CASSTLTSGITYEQYF. Here the CDR3 DNA reads TGTGCCAGCAGCACCTTGACTAGCGGGATAACCTACGAGCAGTACTTC.

The J gene is TRBJ2-7, the V gene TRBV7-6, with 11 nucleotides matching TRBD1. The trim removed 5 bases at V and 1 base at J, leaving 4 bases unmatched. This CDR3 spans 15 amino acids. The V gene's germline CDR1 is SGHVS and CDR2 FNYEAQ. CDR3 coding DNA: TGTGCCAGCAGCCCTGGACAGGGGGCGTCCTACGAGCAGTACTTC. Amino acids: CASSPGQGASYEQYF.

V gene TRBV21-1 combines with J gene TRBJ2-7; TRBD2 reflects the table's D call only, with no check against the DNA. TRBV21-1 is a known pseudogene. CDR3 length: 19 residues. DNA of the CDR3: TGTGCCAGCAGCAGAACCGGGACAGGGAGACTAGCGGGAGCCTACGAGCAGTACTTC. Amino acids: CASSRTGTGRLAGAYEQYF.

The chain combines TRBV28 with TRBJ1-3; D not resolved. The CDR3 is made up of 14 amino acids. CDR1 MDHEN and CDR2 SYDVKM come from the germline V gene. V lost 2 bases and J 4 bases, leaving 9 bases between the germline ends. The CDR3 DNA is TGTGCCAGCAGTTTAATCGGCAGGGGAAACACCATATATTTT. Protein: CASSLIGRGNTIYF. The full variable domain, in which reference TRBV28 and TRBJ1-3 provide the parts outside the CDR3, is DVKVTQSSRYLVKRTGEKVFLECVQDMDHENMFWYRQDPGLGLRLIYFSYDVKMKEKGDIPEGYSVSREKKERFSLILESASTNQTSMYLCASSLIGRGNTIYFGEGSWLTVV.

This chain links TRBV7-2 with TRBJ1-2; no firm D call. From germline, CDR1 is SGHTA and CDR2 FQGNSA. Trimming shortened V by 5 bases and J by 4 bases, and 14 bases separated the two germline ends. There are 14 residues in the CDR3. The DNA for the CDR3 is TGTGCCAGCAGCGCACCCGGGAGAAGCTATGGCTACACCTTC. Protein: CASSAPGRSYGYTF.

The V and J genes are TRBV6-5 and TRBJ1-6; D not certain. Germline CDR1 MNHEY, CDR2 SVGAGI. The CDR3 is 14 amino acids. V was pared by 8 bases and J by 7 bases, with 15 bases between. The CDR3 is CASRGDADNSPLHF. The DNA for the CDR3 is TGTGCCAGCCGAGGAGATGCCGACAATTCACCCCTCCACTTT.